This entry concerns a single T cell receptor (beta chain). This sample is drawn from a study of shared clonotypes between healthy human individuals. CDR3 size: 16 residues. CDR1 is KGHSH, CDR2 LQKENI, per germline. V shed 3 bases and J shed 0 bases, with 12 bases lying between them. TCRdb keeps only in-frame clones here, not all; method: immunoSEQ multiplex PCR. The table shows over a million clones, with about four fifths occurring only once. The sample taken for sequencing was memory CD4+ T cells from PBMCs. Subset meaning: CD45RA-negative fraction. The sequence derives from a young man in good health. Some clones in this sample may be carry-over from other donors' samples. J is TRBJ1-3 and V is TRBV18; TRBD1 might be the D (5 bases). The CDR3 DNA follows: TGTGCCAGCTCACCGGCCAGGGACTTCTCTGGAAACACCATATATTTT. Its translation is CASSPARDFSGNTIYF.